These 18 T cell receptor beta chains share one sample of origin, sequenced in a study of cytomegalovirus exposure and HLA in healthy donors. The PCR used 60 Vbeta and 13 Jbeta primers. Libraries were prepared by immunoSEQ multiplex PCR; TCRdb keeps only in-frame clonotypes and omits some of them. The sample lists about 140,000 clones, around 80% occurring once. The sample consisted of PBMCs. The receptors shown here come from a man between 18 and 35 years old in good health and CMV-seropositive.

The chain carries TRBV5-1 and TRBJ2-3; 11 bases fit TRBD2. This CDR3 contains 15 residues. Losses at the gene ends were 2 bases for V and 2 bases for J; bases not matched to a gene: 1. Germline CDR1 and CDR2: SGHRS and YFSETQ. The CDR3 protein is CASSLLAGDTDTQYF. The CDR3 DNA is TGCGCCAGCAGCTTACTAGCGGGGGACACAGATACGCAGTATTTT.

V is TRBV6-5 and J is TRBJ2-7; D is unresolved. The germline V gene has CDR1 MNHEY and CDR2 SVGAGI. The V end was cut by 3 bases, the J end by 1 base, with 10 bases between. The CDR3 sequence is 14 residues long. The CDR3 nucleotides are TGTGCCAGCAGTTATTATACCGGTTCCTACGAGCAGTACTTC. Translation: CASSYYTGSYEQYF.

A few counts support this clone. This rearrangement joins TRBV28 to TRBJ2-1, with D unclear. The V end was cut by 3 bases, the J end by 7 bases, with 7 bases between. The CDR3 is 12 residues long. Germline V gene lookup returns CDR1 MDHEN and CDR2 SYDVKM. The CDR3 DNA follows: TGTGCCAGCAGTTTGTCCAGGAATGAGCAGTTCTTC. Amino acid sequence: CASSLSRNEQFF.

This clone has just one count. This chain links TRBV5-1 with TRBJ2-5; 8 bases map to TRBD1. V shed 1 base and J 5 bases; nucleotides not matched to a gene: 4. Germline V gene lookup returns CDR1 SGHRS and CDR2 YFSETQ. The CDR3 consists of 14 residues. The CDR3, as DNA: TGCGCCAGCAGCTTGCAGGGGGCTGAGGAGACCCAGTACTTC. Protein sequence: CASSLQGAEETQYF.

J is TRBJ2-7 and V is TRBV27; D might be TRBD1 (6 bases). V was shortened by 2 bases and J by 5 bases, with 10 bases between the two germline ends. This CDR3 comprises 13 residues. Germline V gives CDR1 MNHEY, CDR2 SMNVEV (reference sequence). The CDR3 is CASSLGRGDEQYF. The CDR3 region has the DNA TGTGCCAGCAGTTTAGGCAGGGGTGACGAGCAGTACTTC.

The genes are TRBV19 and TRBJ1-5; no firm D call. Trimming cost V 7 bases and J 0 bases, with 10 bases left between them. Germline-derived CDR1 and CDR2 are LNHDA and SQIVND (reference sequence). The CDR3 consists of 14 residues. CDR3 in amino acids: CASNELNSNQPQHF. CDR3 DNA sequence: TGTGCCAGTAATGAGTTGAATAGCAATCAGCCCCAGCATTTT. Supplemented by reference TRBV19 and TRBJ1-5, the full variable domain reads DGGITQSPKYLFRKEGQNVTLSCEQNLNHDAMYWYRQDPGQGLRLIYYSQIVNDFQKGDIAEGYSVSREKKESFPLTVTSAQKNPTAFYLCASNELNSNQPQHFGDGTRLSIL.

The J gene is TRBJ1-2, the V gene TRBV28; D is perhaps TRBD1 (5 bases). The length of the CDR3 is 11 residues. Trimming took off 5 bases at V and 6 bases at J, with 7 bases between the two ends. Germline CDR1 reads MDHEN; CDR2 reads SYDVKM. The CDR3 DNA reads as TGTGCCAGCAGTGGGGGGGATGGCTACACCTTC. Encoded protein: CASSGGDGYTF.

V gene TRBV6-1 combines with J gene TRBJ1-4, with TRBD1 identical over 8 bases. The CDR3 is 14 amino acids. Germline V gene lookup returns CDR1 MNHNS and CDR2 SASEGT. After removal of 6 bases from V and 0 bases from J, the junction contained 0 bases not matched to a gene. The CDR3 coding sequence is TGTGCCAGCAGGACAGGGGCAACTAATGAAAAACTGTTTTTT. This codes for CASRTGATNEKLFF.

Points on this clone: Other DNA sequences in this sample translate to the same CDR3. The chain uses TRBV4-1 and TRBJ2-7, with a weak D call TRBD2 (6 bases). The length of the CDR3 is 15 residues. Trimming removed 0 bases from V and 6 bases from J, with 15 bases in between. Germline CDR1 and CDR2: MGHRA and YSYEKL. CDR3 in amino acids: CASSQEVTRVGEQYF. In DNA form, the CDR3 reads TGCGCCAGCAGCCAAGAAGTGACTAGGGTAGGCGAGCAGTACTTC.

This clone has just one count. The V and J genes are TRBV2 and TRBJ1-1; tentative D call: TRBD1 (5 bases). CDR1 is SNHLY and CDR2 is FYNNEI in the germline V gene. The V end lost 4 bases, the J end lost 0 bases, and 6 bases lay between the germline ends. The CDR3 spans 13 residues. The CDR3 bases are TGTGCCAGCAGTGTGACAGTGAACACTGAAGCTTTCTTT. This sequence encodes CASSVTVNTEAFF.

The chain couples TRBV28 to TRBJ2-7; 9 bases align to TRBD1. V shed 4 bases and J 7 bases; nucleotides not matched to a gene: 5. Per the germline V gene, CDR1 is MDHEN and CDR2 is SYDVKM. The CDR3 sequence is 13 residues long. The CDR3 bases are TGTGCCAGCAGTTGGGACAGGGTCTGGGAGCAGTACTTC. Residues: CASSWDRVWEQYF.

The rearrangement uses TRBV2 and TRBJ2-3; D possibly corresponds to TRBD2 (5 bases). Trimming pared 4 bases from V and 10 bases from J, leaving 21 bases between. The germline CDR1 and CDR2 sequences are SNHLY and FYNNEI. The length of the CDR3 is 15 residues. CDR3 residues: CASSVRGEGRGAQYF. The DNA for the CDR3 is TGTGCCAGCAGTGTTCGGGGTGAAGGCCGCGGTGCGCAGTATTTT.

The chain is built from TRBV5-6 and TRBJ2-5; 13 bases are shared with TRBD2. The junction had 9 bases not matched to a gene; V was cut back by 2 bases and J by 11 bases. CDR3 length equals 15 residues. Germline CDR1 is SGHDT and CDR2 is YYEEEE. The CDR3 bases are TGTGCCAGCAGCTTACTAGCGGGAGGGTACGGGGGGCAGTACTTC. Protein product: CASSLLAGGYGGQYF.

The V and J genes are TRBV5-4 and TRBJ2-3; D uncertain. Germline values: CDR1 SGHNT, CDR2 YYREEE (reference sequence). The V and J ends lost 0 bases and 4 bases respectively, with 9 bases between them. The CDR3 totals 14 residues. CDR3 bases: TGTGCCAGCAGCTTGGTAAAGGCGGCAGATACGCAGTATTTT. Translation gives CASSLVKAADTQYF.

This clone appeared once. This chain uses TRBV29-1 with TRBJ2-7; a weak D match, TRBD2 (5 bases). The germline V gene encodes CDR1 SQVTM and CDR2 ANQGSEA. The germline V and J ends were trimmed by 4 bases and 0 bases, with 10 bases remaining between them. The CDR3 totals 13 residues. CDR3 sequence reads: CSVVWERSYEQYF. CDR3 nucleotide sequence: TGCAGCGTTGTGTGGGAGCGCTCCTACGAGCAGTACTTC.

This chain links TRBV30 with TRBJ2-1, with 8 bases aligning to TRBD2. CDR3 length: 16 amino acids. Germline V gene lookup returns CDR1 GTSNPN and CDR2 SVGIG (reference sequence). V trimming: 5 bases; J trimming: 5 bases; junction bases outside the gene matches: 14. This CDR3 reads CAWCGGWVAGNNEQFF. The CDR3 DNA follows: TGTGCCTGGTGCGGGGGGTGGGTAGCGGGAAACAATGAGCAGTTCTTC. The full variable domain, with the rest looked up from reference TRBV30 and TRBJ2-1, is SQTIHQWPATLVQPVGSPLSLECTVEGTSNPNLYWYRQAAGRGLQLLFYSVGIGQISSEVPQNLSASRPQDRQFILSSKKLLLSDSGFYLCAWCGGWVAGNNEQFFGPGTRLTVL.

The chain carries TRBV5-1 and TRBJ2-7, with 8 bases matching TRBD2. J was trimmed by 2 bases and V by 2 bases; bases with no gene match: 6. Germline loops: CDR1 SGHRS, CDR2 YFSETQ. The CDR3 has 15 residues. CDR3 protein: CASSFQTSGPYEQYF. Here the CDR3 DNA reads TGCGCCAGCAGCTTCCAAACTAGCGGACCCTACGAGCAGTACTTC.

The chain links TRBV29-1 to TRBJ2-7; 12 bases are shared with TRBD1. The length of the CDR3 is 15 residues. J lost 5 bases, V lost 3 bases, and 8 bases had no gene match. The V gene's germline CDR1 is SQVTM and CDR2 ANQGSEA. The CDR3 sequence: CSVDKGGTGGNEQYF. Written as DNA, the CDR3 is TGCAGCGTTGATAAGGGGGGGACAGGGGGCAACGAGCAGTACTTC.